This T cell receptor beta chain stems from a study of control samples from healthy donors and cancer patients. The CDR3 runs 21 residues. Profiled with immunoSEQ multiplex PCR; TCRdb holds only in-frame clones, not every one. Of about 140,000 clones listed, approximately 92% are singletons. Sequencing was done on a sample of blood. The clonotype originates from a man aged 25 to 40 in good health. The rearrangement uses TRBV21-1 and TRBJ2-2; no DNA check was done on the table's D call, TRBD2. TRBV21-1 is tagged as a pseudogene. The CDR3 sequence is CASSKMRGAIMREQNTGELFF. CDR3 nucleotide sequence: TGTGCCAGCAGCAAAATGAGGGGAGCCATTATGCGGGAGCAGAACACCGGGGAGCTGTTTTTT.